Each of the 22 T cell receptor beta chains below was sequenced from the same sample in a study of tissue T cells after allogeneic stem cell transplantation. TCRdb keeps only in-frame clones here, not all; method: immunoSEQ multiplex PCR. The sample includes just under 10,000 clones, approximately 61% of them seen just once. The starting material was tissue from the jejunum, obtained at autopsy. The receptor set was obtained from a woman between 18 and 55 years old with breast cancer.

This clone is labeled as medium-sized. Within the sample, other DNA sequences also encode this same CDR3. The CDR3 DNA reads as TGTGCCAGCAGCCTGTACTACGAGCAGTACTTC. Translating gives CASSLYYEQYF. V and J are TRBV7-2 and TRBJ2-7, with D hard to call. Germline V gene data show CDR1 as SGHTA and CDR2 as FQGNSA. V was cut by 5 bases and J by 3 bases, with 5 bases left in between. The CDR3 consists of 11 residues.

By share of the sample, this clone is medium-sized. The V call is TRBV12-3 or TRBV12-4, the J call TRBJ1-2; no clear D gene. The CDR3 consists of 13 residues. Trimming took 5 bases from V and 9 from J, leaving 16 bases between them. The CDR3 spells CASSKDGVDSYTF. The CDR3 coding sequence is TGTGCCAGCAGTAAGGACGGCGTAGACAGCTACACCTTC.

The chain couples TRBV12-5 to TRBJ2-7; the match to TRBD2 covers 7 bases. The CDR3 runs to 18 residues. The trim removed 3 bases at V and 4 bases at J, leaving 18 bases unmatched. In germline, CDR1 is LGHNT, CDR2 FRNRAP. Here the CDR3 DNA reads TGTGCTAGTGGTTTTAGATCCGTCGGGGTGGCGGGAGAGTACGAGCAGTACTTC. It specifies CASGFRSVGVAGEYEQYF. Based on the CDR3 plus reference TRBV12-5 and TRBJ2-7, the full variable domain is DARVTQTPRHKVTEMGQEVTMRCQPILGHNTVFWYRQTMMQGLELLAYFRNRAPLDDSGMPKDRFSAEMPDATLATLKIQPSEPRDSAVYFCASGFRSVGVAGEYEQYFGPGTRLTVT.

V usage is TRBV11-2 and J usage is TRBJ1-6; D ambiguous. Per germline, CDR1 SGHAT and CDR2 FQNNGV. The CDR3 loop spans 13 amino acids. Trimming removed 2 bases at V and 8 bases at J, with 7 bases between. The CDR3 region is CASSLNLDSPLHF. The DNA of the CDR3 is TGTGCCAGCAGCTTAAACCTTGATTCACCCCTCCACTTT.

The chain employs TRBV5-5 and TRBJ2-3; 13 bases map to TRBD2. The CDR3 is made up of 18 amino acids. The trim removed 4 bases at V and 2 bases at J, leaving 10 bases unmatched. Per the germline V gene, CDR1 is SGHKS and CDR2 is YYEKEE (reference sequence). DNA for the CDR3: TGTGCCAGCAGCCGCACCCTTACTAGCGGGAGGGTCACAGATACGCAGTATTTT. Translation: CASSRTLTSGRVTDTQYF.

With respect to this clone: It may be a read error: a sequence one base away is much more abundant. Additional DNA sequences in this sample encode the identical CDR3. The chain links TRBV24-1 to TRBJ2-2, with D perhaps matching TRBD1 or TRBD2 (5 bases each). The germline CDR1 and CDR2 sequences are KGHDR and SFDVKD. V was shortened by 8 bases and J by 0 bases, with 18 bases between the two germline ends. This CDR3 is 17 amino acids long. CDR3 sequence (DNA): TGTGCCACCAACTCGTCGTTGGGGGAATCGAACACCGGGGAGCTGTTTTTT. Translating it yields CATNSSLGESNTGELFF.

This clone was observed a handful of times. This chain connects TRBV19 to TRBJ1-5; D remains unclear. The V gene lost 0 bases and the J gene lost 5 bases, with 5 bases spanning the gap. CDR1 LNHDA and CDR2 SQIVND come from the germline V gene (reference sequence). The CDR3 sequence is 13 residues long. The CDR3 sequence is CASSIDGHQPQHF. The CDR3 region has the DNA TGTGCCAGTAGTATAGATGGGCATCAGCCCCAGCATTTT.

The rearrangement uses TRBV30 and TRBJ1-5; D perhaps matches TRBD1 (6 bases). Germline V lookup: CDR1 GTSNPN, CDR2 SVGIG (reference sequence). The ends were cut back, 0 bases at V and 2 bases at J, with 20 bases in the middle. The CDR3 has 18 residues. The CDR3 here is CAWSVSPNAQGGNQPQHF. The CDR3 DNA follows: TGTGCCTGGAGTGTATCCCCCAACGCACAGGGTGGCAATCAGCCCCAGCATTTT.

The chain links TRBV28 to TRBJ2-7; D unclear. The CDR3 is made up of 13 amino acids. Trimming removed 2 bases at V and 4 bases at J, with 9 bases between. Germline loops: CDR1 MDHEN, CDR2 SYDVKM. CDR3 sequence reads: CASSLRGPYEQYF. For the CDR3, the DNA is TGTGCCAGCAGTTTACGCGGCCCATACGAGCAGTACTTC.

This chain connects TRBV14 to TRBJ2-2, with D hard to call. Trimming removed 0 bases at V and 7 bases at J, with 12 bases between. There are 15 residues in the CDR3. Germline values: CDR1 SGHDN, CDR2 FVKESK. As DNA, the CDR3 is TGTGCCAGCAGCCAAGAAGTGGCCACGGGCGGGGAGCTGTTTTTT. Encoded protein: CASSQEVATGGELFF.

The CDR3 reads CASSFGAGPQETQYF. CDR3 in DNA: TGTGCCAGCAGCTTCGGAGCGGGCCCACAAGAGACCCAGTACTTC. V usage is TRBV11-2 and J usage is TRBJ2-5; D is possibly TRBD2 (6 bases). The V end lost 3 bases, the J end lost 2 bases, and 13 bases lay between the germline ends. The germline CDR1 and CDR2 sequences are SGHAT and FQNNGV. CDR3 length equals 15 residues.

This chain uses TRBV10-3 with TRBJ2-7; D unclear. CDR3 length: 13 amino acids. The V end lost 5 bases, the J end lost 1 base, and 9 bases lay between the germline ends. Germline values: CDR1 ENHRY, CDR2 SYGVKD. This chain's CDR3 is CAISRRTSYEQYF. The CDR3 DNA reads TGTGCCATCAGTCGACGGACGTCCTACGAGCAGTACTTC.

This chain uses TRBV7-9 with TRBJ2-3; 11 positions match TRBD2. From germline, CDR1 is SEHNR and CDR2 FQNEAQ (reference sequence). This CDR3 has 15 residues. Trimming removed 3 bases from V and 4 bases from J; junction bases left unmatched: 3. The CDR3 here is CASSFPGLAADTQYF. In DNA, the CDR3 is TGTGCCAGCAGCTTTCCGGGACTAGCGGCAGATACGCAGTATTTT.

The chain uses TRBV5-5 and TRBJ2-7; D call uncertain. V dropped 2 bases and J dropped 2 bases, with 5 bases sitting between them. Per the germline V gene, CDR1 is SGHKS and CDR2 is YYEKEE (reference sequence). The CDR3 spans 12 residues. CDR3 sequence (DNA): TGTGCCAGCAGCTTTGAGGCCTACGAGCAGTACTTC. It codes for CASSFEAYEQYF. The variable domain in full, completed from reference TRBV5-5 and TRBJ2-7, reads DAGVTQSPTHLIKTRGQQVTLRCSPISGHKSVSWYQQVLGQGPQFIFQYYEKEERGRGNFPDRFSARQFPNYSSELNVNALLLGDSALYLCASSFEAYEQYFGPGTRLTVT.

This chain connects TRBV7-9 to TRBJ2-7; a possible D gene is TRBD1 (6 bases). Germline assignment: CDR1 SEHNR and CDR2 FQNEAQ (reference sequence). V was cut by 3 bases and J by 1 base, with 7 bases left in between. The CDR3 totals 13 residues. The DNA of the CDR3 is TGTGCCAGCAGCTTCGGACAGTCCTACGAGCAGTACTTC. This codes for CASSFGQSYEQYF.

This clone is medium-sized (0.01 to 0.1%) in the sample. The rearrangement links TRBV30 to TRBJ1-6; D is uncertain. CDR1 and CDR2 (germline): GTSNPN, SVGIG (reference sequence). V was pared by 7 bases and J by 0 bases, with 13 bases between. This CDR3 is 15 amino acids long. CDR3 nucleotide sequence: TGTGCCTACCAAAACAGTGTCTCCTATAATTCACCCCTCCACTTT. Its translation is CAYQNSVSYNSPLHF. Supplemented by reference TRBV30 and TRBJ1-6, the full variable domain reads SQTIHQWPATLVQPVGSPLSLECTVEGTSNPNLYWYRQAAGRGLQLLFYSVGIGQISSEVPQNLSASRPQDRQFILSSKKLLLSDSGFYLCAYQNSVSYNSPLHFGNGTRLTVT.

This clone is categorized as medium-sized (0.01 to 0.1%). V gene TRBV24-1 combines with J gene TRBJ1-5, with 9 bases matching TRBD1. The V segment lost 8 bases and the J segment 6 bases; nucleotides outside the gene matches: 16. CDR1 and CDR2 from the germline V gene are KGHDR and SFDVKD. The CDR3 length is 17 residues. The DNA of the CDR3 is TGTGCCACCACACCGGGACAGGGAAGACGGGAGGGTCAGCCCCAGCATTTT. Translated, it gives CATTPGQGRREGQPQHF.

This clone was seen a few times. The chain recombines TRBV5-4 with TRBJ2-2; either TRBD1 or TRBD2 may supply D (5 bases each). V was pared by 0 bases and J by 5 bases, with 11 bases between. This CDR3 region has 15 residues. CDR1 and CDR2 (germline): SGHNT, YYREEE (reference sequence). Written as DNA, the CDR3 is TGTGCCAGCAGCTTGGCGGGTGAGGGGACCGGGGAGCTGTTTTTT. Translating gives CASSLAGEGTGELFF.

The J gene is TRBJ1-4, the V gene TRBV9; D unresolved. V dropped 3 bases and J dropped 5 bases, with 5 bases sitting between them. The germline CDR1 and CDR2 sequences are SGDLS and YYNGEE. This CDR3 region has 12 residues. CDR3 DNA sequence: TGTGCCAGCAGCGCCCCCAATGAAAAACTGTTTTTT. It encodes CASSAPNEKLFF.

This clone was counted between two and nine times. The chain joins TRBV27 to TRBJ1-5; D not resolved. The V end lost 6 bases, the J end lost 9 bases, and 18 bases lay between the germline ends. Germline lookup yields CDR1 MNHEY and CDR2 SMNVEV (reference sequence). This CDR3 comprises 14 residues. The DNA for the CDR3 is TGTGCCAGCAGGGATTCCCCGGTCCGGGGGCCCCAGCATTTT. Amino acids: CASRDSPVRGPQHF.

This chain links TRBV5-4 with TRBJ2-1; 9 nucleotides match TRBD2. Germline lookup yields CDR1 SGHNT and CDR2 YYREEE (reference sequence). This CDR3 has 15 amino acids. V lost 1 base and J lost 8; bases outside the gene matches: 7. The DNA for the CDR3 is TGTGCCAGCAGCTTGCCCCAGCGGGGGGCCCATGAGCAGTTCTTC. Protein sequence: CASSLPQRGAHEQFF.

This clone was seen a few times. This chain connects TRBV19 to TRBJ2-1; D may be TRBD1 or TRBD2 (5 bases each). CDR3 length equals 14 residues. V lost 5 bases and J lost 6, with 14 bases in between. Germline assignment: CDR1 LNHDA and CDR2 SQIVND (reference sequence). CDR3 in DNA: TGTGCCAGTAGTGCTCCCGGGACCATCAATGAGCAGTTCTTC. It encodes CASSAPGTINEQFF.